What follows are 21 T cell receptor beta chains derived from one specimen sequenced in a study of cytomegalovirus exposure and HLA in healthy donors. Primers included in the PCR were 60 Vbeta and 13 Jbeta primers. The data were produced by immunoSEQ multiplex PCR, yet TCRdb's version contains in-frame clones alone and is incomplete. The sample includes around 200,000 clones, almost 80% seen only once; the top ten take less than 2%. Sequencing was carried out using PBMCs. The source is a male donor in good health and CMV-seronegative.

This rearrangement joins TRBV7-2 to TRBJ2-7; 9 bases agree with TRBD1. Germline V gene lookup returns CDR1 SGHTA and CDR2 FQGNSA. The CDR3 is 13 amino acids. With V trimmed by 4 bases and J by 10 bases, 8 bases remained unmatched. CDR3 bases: TGTGCCAGCAGCTCCATTGGACAGGGGAGTCAGTACTTC. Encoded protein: CASSSIGQGSQYF.

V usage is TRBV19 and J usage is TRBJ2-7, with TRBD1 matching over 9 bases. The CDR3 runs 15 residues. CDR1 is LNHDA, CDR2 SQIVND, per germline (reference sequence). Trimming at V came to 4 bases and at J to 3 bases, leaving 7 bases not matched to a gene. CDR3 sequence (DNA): TGTGCCAGTAGTACCCCCGGGACAGGGTTCTACGAGCAGTACTTC. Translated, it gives CASSTPGTGFYEQYF. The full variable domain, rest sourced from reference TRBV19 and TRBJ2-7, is DGGITQSPKYLFRKEGQNVTLSCEQNLNHDAMYWYRQDPGQGLRLIYYSQIVNDFQKGDIAEGYSVSREKKESFPLTVTSAQKNPTAFYLCASSTPGTGFYEQYFGPGTRLTVT.

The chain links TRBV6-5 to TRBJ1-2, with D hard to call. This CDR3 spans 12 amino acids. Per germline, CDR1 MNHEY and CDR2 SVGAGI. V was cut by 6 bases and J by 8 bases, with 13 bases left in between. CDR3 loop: CASSKEPGGYTF. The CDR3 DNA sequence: TGTGCCAGCAGCAAAGAGCCAGGAGGCTACACCTTC.

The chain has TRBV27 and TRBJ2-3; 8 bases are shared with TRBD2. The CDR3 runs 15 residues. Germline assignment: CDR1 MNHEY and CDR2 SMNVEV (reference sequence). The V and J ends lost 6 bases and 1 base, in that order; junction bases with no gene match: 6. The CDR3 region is CASSRKTSGTDTQYF. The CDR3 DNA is TGTGCCAGCAGCCGTAAGACTAGCGGCACAGATACGCAGTATTTT.

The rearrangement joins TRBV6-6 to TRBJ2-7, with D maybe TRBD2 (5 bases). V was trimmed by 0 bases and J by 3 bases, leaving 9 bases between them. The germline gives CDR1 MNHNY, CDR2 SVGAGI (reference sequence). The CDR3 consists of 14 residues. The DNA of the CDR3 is TGTGCCAGCAGTTACTCTAGCGACTTCTACGAGCAGTACTTC. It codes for CASSYSSDFYEQYF.

Here the CDR3 DNA reads TGCGCCAGCAGCTTGGCCGCGTTTAACACTGAAGCTTTCTTT. It translates to CASSLAAFNTEAFF. The chain combines TRBV5-1 with TRBJ1-1; D unresolved. CDR3 length: 14 amino acids. Trimming removed 0 bases at V and 2 bases at J, with 8 bases between. CDR1 is SGHRS and CDR2 is YFSETQ in the germline V gene.

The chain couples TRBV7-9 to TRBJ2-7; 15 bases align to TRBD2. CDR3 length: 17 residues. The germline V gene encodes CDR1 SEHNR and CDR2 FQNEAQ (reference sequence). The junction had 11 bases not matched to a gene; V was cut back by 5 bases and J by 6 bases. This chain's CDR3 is CASSPGLAGGTLPEQYF. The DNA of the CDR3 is TGTGCCAGCAGCCCGGGACTAGCGGGAGGTACTCTCCCCGAGCAGTACTTC.

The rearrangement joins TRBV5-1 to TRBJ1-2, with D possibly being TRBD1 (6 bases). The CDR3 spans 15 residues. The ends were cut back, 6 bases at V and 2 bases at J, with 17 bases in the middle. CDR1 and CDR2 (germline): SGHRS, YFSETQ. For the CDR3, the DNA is TGCGCCAGCAATACAGGGAACGTACGGAACTATGGCTACACCTTC. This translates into CASNTGNVRNYGYTF.

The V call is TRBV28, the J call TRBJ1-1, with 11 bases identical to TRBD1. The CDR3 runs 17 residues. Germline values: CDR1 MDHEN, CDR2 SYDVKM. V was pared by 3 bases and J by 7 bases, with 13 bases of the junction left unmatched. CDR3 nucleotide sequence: TGTGCCAGCAGTTTCCTGGGACAGGGGGTGCCCTTGGATGAAGCTTTCTTT. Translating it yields CASSFLGQGVPLDEAFF.

CDR3 in DNA: TGCGCCAGCAGCCTCCGAGCGGGGAACACAGATACGCAGTATTTT. Protein sequence: CASSLRAGNTDTQYF. The chain links TRBV4-3 to TRBJ2-3, with 7 bases aligning to TRBD2. CDR1 LGHNA and CDR2 YSLEER come from the germline V gene. V dropped 4 bases and J dropped 2; count of bases not matched to a gene: 6. This CDR3 has 15 amino acids.

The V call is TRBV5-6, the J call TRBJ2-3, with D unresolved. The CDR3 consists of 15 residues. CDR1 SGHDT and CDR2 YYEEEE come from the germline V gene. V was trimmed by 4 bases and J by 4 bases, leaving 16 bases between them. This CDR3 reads CASSPPGTLADTQYF. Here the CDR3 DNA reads TGTGCCAGCAGCCCCCCGGGTACCCTCGCAGATACGCAGTATTTT. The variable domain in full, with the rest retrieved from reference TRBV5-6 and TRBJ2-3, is DAGVTQSPTHLIKTRGQQVTLRCSPKSGHDTVSWYQQALGQGPQFIFQYYEEEERQRGNFPDRFSGHQFPNYSSELNVNALLLGDSALYLCASSPPGTLADTQYFGPGTRLTVL.

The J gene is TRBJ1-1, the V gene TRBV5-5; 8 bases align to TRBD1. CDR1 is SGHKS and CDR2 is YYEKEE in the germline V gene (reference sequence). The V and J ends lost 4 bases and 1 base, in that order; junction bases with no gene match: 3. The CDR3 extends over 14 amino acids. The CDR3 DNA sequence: TGTGCCAGCAGCCCCGGGACAGGGAACACTGAAGCTTTCTTT. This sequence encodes CASSPGTGNTEAFF.

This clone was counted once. CDR3 residues: CSVRMGGNEQFF. CDR3 in DNA: TGCAGCGTCCGCATGGGGGGGAATGAGCAGTTCTTC. This rearrangement joins TRBV29-1 to TRBJ2-1; 7 bases line up with TRBD2. Germline trimming cut 6 bases from V and 7 bases from J; bases unmatched to any gene: 6. Germline CDR1 reads SQVTM; CDR2 reads ANQGSEA. The CDR3 totals 12 residues.

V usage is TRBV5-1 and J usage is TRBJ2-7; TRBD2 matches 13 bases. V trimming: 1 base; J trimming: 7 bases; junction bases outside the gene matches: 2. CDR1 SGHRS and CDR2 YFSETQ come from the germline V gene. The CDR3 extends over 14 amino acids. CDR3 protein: CASSLTSGGGEQYF. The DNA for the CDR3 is TGCGCCAGCAGCTTGACTAGCGGGGGGGGTGAGCAGTACTTC.

CDR3 coding DNA: TGTGCCAGCAGTTCCGATTTTGGTGCCGAGGAGACCCAGTACTTC. It yields the protein CASSSDFGAEETQYF. The rearrangement links TRBV6-6 to TRBJ2-5, with no clear D. Trimming stripped 4 bases from V and 5 bases from J, with 17 bases between. The CDR3 length is 15 residues. Germline CDR1 and CDR2: MNHNY and SVGAGI (reference sequence).

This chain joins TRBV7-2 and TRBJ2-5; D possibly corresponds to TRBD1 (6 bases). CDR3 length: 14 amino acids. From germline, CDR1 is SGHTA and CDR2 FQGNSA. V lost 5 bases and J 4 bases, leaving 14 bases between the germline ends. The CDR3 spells CASSPRTGLETQYF. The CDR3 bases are TGTGCCAGCAGCCCTCGTACAGGGTTAGAGACCCAGTACTTC.

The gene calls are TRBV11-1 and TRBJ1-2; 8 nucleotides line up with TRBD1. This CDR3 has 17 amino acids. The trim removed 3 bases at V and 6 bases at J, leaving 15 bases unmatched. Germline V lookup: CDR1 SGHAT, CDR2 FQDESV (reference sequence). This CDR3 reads CASSFTGGGSPRDGYTF. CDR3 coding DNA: TGTGCCAGCAGCTTTACAGGGGGGGGGAGCCCTCGTGATGGCTACACCTTC.

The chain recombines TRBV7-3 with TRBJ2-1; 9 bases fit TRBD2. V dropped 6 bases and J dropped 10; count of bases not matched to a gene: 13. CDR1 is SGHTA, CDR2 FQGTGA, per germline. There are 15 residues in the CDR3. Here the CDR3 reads CASSYSGSLVEEQFF. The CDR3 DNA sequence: TGTGCCAGCAGTTATAGCGGGAGCCTTGTCGAGGAGCAGTTCTTC.

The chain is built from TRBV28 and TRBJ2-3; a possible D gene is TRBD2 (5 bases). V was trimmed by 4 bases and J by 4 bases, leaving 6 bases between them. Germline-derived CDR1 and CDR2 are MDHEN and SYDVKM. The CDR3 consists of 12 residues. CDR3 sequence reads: CASSSSPDTQYF. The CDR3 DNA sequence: TGTGCCAGCAGTTCTAGCCCAGATACGCAGTATTTT. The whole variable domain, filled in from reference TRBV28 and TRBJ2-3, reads DVKVTQSSRYLVKRTGEKVFLECVQDMDHENMFWYRQDPGLGLRLIYFSYDVKMKEKGDIPEGYSVSREKKERFSLILESASTNQTSMYLCASSSSPDTQYFGPGTRLTVL.

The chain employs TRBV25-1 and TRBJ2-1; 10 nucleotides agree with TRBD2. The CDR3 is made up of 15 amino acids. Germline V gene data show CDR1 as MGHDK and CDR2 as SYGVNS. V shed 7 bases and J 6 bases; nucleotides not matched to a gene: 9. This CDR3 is CASTDQRTSGNEQFF. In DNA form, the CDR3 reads TGTGCCAGCACCGACCAAAGGACTAGCGGCAATGAGCAGTTCTTC.

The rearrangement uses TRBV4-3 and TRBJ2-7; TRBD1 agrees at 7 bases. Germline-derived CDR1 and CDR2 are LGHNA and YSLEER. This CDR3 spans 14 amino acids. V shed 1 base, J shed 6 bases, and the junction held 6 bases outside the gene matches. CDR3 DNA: TGCGCCAGCAGCCAAGTCCAGGGGGAACGCGAGCAGTACTTC. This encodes CASSQVQGEREQYF.